This entry describes one T cell receptor (beta chain). The germline gives CDR1 SGDLS, CDR2 YYNGEE. This CDR3 spans 17 amino acids. With V trimmed by 0 bases and J by 5 bases, 11 bases remained unmatched. The sequenced template was cDNA made from the entire isolated RNA. Read counts averaged around 3.6 million for samples of naive, central memory and regulatory T cells. TCRdb's copy holds only in-frame clones and misses some; the assay was immunoSEQ multiplex PCR. Found here are about 210,000 clones, around 9.9% of them singletons; the top ten hold 1% to 1.5%. This entry comes from a study of beta chain features in type 1 diabetes. Study-level information: Comparable age, gender and cell yields were observed in patients relative to healthy donors.

V is TRBV9 and J is TRBJ2-3; TRBD2 matches 8 bases. The sequencing input was central memory CD4+ T cells from blood. The origin of this receptor is a man aged 18 to 29 in good health. CDR3 nucleotide sequence: TGTGCCAGCAGCGTAGGGAGCGGGGGAAACACGGAAGATACGCAGTATTTT. Amino acid sequence: CASSVGSGGNTEDTQYF.